The entry below describes one T cell receptor (beta chain). The data originate from a study of cytomegalovirus exposure and HLA in healthy donors. The PCR contained 60 Vbeta and 13 Jbeta primers. Data came from immunoSEQ multiplex PCR; TCRdb stores just in-frame clones and leaves some out. Here the sample spans about 190,000 clones, roughly 80% being singletons. Deletions cut 3 bases from V and 1 base from J, with 9 bases between. Germline V CDR1 and CDR2: LNHDA, SQIVND (reference sequence). The CDR3 contains 14 residues. Sequenced input: PBMCs. The sequence was collected from a woman under 30 in good health and CMV-seronegative. This sequence joins TRBV19 and TRBJ1-1; D not resolved. The CDR3 sequence is CASSIWRGNTEAFF. The CDR3 bases are TGTGCCAGTAGTATTTGGCGGGGGAACACTGAAGCTTTCTTT.